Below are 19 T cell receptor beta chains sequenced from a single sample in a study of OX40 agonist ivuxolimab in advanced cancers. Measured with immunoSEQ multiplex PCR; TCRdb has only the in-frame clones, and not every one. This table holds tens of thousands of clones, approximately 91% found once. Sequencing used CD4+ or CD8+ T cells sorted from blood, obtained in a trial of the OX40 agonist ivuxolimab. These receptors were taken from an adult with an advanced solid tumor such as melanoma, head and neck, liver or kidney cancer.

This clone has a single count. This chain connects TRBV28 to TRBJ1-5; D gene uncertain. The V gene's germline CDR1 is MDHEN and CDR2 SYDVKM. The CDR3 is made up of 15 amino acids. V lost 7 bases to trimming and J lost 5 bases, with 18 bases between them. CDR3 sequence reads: CASKPRGLADQPQHF. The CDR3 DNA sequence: TGTGCCAGCAAACCCAGAGGGCTCGCGGATCAGCCCCAGCATTTT. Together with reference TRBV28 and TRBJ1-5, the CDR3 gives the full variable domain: DVKVTQSSRYLVKRTGEKVFLECVQDMDHENMFWYRQDPGLGLRLIYFSYDVKMKEKGDIPEGYSVSREKKERFSLILESASTNQTSMYLCASKPRGLADQPQHFGDGTRLSIL.

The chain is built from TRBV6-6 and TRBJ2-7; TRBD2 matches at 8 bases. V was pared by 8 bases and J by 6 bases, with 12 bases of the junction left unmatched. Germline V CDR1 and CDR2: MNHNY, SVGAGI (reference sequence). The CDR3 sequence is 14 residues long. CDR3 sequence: CASAVGGAPGEQYF. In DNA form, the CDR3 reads TGTGCCAGCGCCGTCGGGGGGGCCCCCGGCGAGCAGTACTTC.

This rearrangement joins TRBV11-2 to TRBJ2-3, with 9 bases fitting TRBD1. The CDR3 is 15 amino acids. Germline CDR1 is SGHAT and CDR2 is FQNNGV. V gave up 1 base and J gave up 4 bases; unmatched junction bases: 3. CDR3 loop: CASSLGGQGADTQYF. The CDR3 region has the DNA TGTGCCAGCAGCTTAGGGGGACAGGGCGCAGATACGCAGTATTTT.

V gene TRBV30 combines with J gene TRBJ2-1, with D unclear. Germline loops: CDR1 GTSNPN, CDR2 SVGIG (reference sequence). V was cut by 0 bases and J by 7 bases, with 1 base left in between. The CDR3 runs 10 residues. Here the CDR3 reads CAWSVNEQFF. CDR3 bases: TGTGCCTGGAGTGTTAATGAGCAGTTCTTC.

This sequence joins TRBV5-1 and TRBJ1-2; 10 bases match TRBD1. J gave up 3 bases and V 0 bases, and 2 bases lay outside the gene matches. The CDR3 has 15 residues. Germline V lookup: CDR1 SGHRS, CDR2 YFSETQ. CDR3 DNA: TGCGCCAGCAGCTTGGGAGGGACAGGGGACTATGGCTACACCTTC. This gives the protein CASSLGGTGDYGYTF.

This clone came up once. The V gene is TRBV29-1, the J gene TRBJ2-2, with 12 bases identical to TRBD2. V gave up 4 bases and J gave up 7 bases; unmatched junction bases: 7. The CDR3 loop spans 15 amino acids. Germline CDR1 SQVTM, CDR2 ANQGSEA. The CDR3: CSVALTSGGNGELFF. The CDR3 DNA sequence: TGCAGCGTTGCGCTAACTAGCGGGGGGAACGGGGAGCTGTTTTTT.

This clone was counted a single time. CDR3 protein: CASSEGVSSYGYTF. The CDR3 DNA reads TGTGCCAGCAGCGAAGGGGTTTCAAGCTATGGCTACACCTTC. The chain uses TRBV9 and TRBJ1-2; possible D gene TRBD1, 5 bases. This CDR3 is built from 14 residues. Trimming stripped 3 bases from V and 4 bases from J, with 13 bases between. Germline V gene sequence: CDR1 SGDLS, CDR2 YYNGEE.

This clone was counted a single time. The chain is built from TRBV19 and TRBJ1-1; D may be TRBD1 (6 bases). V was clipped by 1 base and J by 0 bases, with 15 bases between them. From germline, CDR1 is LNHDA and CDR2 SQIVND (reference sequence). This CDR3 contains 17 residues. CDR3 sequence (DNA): TGTGCCAGTAGTATAGCGGCAGGGGTTCGGATGAACACTGAAGCTTTCTTT. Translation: CASSIAAGVRMNTEAFF.

The CDR3 DNA reads as TGTGCCAGCAAGAGCGGGAGCGCAGCCGATACGCAGTATTTT. Translated: CASKSGSAADTQYF. The gene calls are TRBV27 and TRBJ2-3; TRBD2 agrees at 8 bases. The germline V gene has CDR1 MNHEY and CDR2 SMNVEV (reference sequence). This CDR3 comprises 14 residues. V dropped 7 bases and J dropped 6; count of bases not matched to a gene: 9.

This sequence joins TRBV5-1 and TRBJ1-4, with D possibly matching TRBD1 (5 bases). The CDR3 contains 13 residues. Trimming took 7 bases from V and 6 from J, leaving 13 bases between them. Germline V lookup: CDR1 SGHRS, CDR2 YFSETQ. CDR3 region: CASRDGAYEKLFF. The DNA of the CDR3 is TGCGCCAGCCGGGACGGGGCCTATGAAAAACTGTTTTTT.

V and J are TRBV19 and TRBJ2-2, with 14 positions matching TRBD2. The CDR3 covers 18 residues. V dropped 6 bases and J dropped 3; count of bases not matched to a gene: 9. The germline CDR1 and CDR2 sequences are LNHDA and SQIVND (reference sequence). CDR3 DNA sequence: TGTGCCAGTAGGCCAGGGACTAGCGGGAGATGGTACACCGGGGAGCTGTTTTTT. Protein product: CASRPGTSGRWYTGELFF. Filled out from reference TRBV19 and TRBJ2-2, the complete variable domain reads DGGITQSPKYLFRKEGQNVTLSCEQNLNHDAMYWYRQDPGQGLRLIYYSQIVNDFQKGDIAEGYSVSREKKESFPLTVTSAQKNPTAFYLCASRPGTSGRWYTGELFFGEGSRLTVL.

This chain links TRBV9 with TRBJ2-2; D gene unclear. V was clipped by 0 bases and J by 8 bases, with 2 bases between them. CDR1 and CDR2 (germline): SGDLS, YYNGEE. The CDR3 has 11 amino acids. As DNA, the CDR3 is TGTGCCAGCAGCGTAGGAGGGGAGCTGTTTTTT. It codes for CASSVGGELFF.

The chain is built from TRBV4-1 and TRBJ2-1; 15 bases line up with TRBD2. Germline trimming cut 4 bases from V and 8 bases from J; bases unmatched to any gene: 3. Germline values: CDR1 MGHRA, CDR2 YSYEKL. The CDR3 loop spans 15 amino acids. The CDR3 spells CASSRGLAGGYEQFF. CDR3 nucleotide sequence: TGCGCCAGCAGCCGGGGACTAGCGGGGGGCTATGAGCAGTTCTTC.

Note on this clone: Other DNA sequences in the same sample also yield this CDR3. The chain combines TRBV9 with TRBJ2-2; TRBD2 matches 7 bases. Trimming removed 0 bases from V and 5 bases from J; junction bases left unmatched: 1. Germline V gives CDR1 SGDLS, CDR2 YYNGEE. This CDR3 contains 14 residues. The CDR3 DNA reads TGTGCCAGCAGCGTAGCGGGGGGAACCGGGGAGCTGTTTTTT. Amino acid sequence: CASSVAGGTGELFF.

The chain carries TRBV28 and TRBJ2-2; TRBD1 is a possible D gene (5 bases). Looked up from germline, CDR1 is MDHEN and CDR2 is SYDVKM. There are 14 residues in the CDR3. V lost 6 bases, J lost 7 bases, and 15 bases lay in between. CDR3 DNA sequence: TGTGCCAGCAGCAGACCAGGGTTAGGCGGGGAGCTGTTTTTT. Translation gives CASSRPGLGGELFF.

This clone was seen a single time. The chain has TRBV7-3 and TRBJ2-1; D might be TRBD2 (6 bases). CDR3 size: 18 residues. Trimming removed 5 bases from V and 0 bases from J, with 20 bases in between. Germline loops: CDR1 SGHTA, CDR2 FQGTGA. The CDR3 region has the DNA TGTGCCAGCAGCCCAAAGGACGGGAGCTGGAGCTCCTACAATGAGCAGTTCTTC. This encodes CASSPKDGSWSSYNEQFF.

For the CDR3, the DNA is TGTGCCAGCAGCCCCACGGATGGGGCCGGCTACACCTTC. Translating gives CASSPTDGAGYTF. V and J are TRBV6-5 and TRBJ1-2, with a possible D match to TRBD1 (5 bases). Trimming took off 6 bases at V and 8 bases at J, with 16 bases between the two ends. This CDR3 contains 13 residues. The germline V gene has CDR1 MNHEY and CDR2 SVGAGI.

CDR3 loop: CASSSDSSYNSPLHF. The CDR3 nucleotides are TGTGCCAGCAGTTCCGACAGCTCCTATAATTCACCCCTCCACTTT. This chain uses TRBV2 with TRBJ1-6; a weak D match, TRBD1 (5 bases). The germline V and J ends were trimmed by 5 bases and 0 bases, with 8 bases remaining between them. The V gene's germline CDR1 is SNHLY and CDR2 FYNNEI. The CDR3 has 15 amino acids. Looking up the rest from reference TRBV2 and TRBJ1-6 gives the full variable domain: EPEVTQTPSHQVTQMGQEVILRCVPISNHLYFYWYRQILGQKVEFLVSFYNNEISEKSEIFDDQFSVERPDGSNFTLKIRSTKLEDSAMYFCASSSDSSYNSPLHFGNGTRLTVT.

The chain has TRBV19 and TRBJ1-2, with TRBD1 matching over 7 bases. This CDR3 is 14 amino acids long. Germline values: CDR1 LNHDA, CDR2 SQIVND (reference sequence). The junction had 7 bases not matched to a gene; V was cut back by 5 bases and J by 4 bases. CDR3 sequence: CASSGDRDFYGYTF. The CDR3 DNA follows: TGTGCCAGTAGTGGAGACAGGGATTTCTATGGCTACACCTTC.